Below are 13 T cell receptor beta chains sequenced from a single sample in a study of T cells in Graves' hyperthyroidism and ophthalmopathy. Regions amplified from RNA transcripts were the TCR beta CDR3 regions. When the TCR CDR3 underwent first-round RT-PCR, the HTBI primer set was used. TCRdb fed the multiplex PCR reads into MiXCR, producing one record per CDR3 protein. The table records nearly 600,000 distinct CDR3 sequences, approximately 15% of them present only once. The specimen sequenced was blood. The receptors shown here come from a woman in her 30s with Graves' hyperthyroidism that later progressed to Graves' ophthalmopathy.

This chain joins TRBV9 and TRBJ1-6; 8 positions match TRBD1. CDR1 SGDLS and CDR2 YYNGEE come from the germline V gene. V dropped 0 bases and J dropped 8; count of bases not matched to a gene: 4. The CDR3 covers 15 residues. The CDR3 region is CASSVAGTGYSPLHF. The DNA for the CDR3 is TGTGCCAGCAGCGTAGCCGGGACAGGCTATTCACCCCTCCACTTT.

At least ten counts were recorded for this clonotype. This CDR3 reads CASSLEGPRTEAFF. CDR3 nucleotides: TGTGCCAGCAGCTTAGAGGGGCCAAGGACTGAAGCTTTCTTT. This chain uses TRBV11-3 with TRBJ1-1; TRBD1 is a possible D gene (5 bases). The V and J ends lost 0 bases and 5 bases respectively, with 10 bases between them. The germline CDR1 and CDR2 sequences are SGHNT and YENEEA. There are 14 residues in the CDR3.

This clonotype was seen repeatedly, ten times or more. V is TRBV7-2 and J is TRBJ1-4; 8 nucleotides agree with TRBD1. The junction had 8 bases not matched to a gene; V was cut back by 6 bases and J by 8 bases. This CDR3 is built from 14 residues. The germline V gene encodes CDR1 SGHTA and CDR2 FQGNSA. CDR3 coding DNA: TGTGCCAGCAGACGCACAGGGGGGGAAGAAAAACTGTTTTTT. Translated, it gives CASRRTGGEEKLFF.

This clonotype appeared many times. The rearrangement uses TRBV10-1 and TRBJ2-7; 7 bases are a match to TRBD1. Germline trimming cut 5 bases from V and 6 bases from J; bases unmatched to any gene: 10. Germline V gene data show CDR1 as WNHNN and CDR2 as SYGVQD (reference sequence). The CDR3 has 14 residues. CDR3 protein: CASSPYFGQAEQYF. The CDR3 bases are TGCGCCAGCAGTCCCTACTTTGGACAGGCCGAGCAGTACTTC.

This clonotype was found many times. V is TRBV29-1 and J is TRBJ1-2; D perhaps matches TRBD1 (5 bases). This CDR3 region has 16 residues. V shed 1 base and J shed 6 bases, with 21 bases lying between them. Germline V CDR1 and CDR2: SQVTM, ANQGSEA. DNA of the CDR3: TGCAGCGTTGAAGGGGGGGAGCCAGATAACATTCATGGCTACACCTTC. Translating it yields CSVEGGEPDNIHGYTF.

This clonotype occurred many times. The rearrangement links TRBV27 to TRBJ2-7; 8 bases line up with TRBD2. This CDR3 is 15 amino acids long. Germline V gene sequence: CDR1 MNHEY, CDR2 SMNVEV (reference sequence). Trimming took 4 bases from V and 4 from J; bases not matched to a gene: 9. This CDR3 reads CASSSIPGGGYEQYF. The DNA of the CDR3 is TGTGCCAGCAGTTCAATACCCGGGGGGGGATACGAGCAGTACTTC.

This clonotype came up many times. The rearrangement uses TRBV30 and TRBJ2-1; D not resolved. Looked up from germline, CDR1 is GTSNPN and CDR2 is SVGIG (reference sequence). This CDR3 is built from 13 residues. Trimming removed 2 bases at V and 10 bases at J, with 15 bases between. DNA of the CDR3: TGTGCCTGGAGTCCTCCTCAGGTATCCGAGCAGTTCTTC. It specifies CAWSPPQVSEQFF.

This clonotype was observed at least ten times. The J gene is TRBJ2-6, the V gene TRBV19, with D hard to call. Germline V gene lookup returns CDR1 LNHDA and CDR2 SQIVND (reference sequence). This CDR3 has 15 amino acids. V lost 3 bases to trimming and J lost 6 bases, with 12 bases between them. This CDR3 reads CASSMGRFEANVLTF. CDR3 DNA sequence: TGTGCCAGTAGTATGGGAAGGTTCGAGGCCAACGTCCTGACTTTC.

V is TRBV5-6 and J is TRBJ2-1; 9 positions match TRBD2. CDR3 length: 17 residues. With 0 bases clipped from V and 4 bases from J, the junction kept 8 bases outside the gene matches. Germline lookup yields CDR1 SGHDT and CDR2 YYEEEE. The CDR3 DNA reads as TGTGCCAGCAGCTTGGGGGGCCCGGCGGGAGGGTACAATGAGCAGTTCTTC. Amino acid sequence: CASSLGGPAGGYNEQFF.

The sample holds many counts of this clonotype. This sequence joins TRBV20-1 and TRBJ2-3; 9 bases agree with TRBD1. There are 15 residues in the CDR3. V shed 6 bases, J shed 1 base, and the junction held 8 bases outside the gene matches. Germline V gives CDR1 DFQATT, CDR2 SNEGSKA (reference sequence). The CDR3 spells CSAQDRGSGTDTQYF. The CDR3, as DNA: TGCAGTGCCCAGGACAGGGGATCTGGCACAGATACGCAGTATTTT.

The chain uses TRBV20-1 and TRBJ1-5, with 8 bases that match TRBD1. Per germline, CDR1 DFQATT and CDR2 SNEGSKA (reference sequence). The CDR3 contains 14 residues. V trimming: 0 bases; J trimming: 11 bases; junction bases outside the gene matches: 9. The CDR3, as DNA: TGCAGTGCTAGAGAGGGTCCAGGGGGCGCGTCCCAGCATTTT. Its translation is CSAREGPGGASQHF.

This clonotype was counted many times. The chain uses TRBV19 and TRBJ2-7; 7 nucleotides line up with TRBD2. This CDR3 spans 16 amino acids. Per germline, CDR1 LNHDA and CDR2 SQIVND (reference sequence). The V and J ends lost 7 bases and 0 bases, in that order; junction bases with no gene match: 12. In DNA form, the CDR3 reads TGTGCCAGTACCTCTAAAGGGACGGGAGGCTCCTACGAGCAGTACTTC. Protein: CASTSKGTGGSYEQYF.

This clonotype has at least ten counts. This chain connects TRBV7-2 to TRBJ1-5; D gene unclear. CDR1 is SGHTA and CDR2 is FQGNSA in the germline V gene. The CDR3 is 13 amino acids. V was pared by 3 bases and J by 11 bases, with 14 bases between. In nucleotides, the CDR3 is TGTGCCAGCAGCTTGTCCCGGGGTAGGGCCCAGCATTTT. Translated: CASSLSRGRAQHF.